This TCR beta chain is drawn from a study of cytomegalovirus exposure and HLA in healthy donors. About the study: The same platform was used for the approximately 110 validation repertoires and the 650 to 800 first-cohort repertoires, a later analysis reported. Study-level results: Researchers reported that three CMV-associated chains were confirmed in vitro as CMV antigen-specific. Associated with cytomegalovirus, according to the listing, were approximately 160 TCR beta chains.

Sequenced by immunoSEQ multiplex PCR; TCRdb stores in-frame clones only, minus some. The table records 100,000 to 150,000 clones, approximately 92% of them present only once. Germline-derived CDR1 and CDR2 are LNHDA and SQIVND (reference sequence). Trimming cost V 5 bases and J 6 bases, with 11 bases left between them. The CDR3 has 13 residues. To note about this clone: Its antigen is unknown.

Separation from the approximately 690-subject first cohort characterized the approximately 130-subject validation cohort, to which the donors belonged. The chain joins TRBV19 to TRBJ1-5; weak D call: TRBD1 (5 bases). The sequence was collected from a young woman in good health and CMV-seronegative. Input material: PBMCs. CDR3 residues: CASSWRGGQPQHF. Written as DNA, the CDR3 is TGTGCCAGTAGTTGGCGGGGCGGTCAGCCCCAGCATTTT.